This T cell receptor beta chain emerged from a study of tumor-infiltrating lymphocytes in glioblastoma multiforme. V gave up 4 bases and J gave up 5 bases, with 17 bases separating them. Germline CDR1 LGHNA, CDR2 YNFKEQ. The CDR3 runs 15 residues. Study-level findings and limits: TCR plus mutation findings rest on a single glioblastoma patient.

Three nested ARM-PCR rounds with V-beta and C-beta primers built TCRB libraries. TCRB cDNA was made from around 450 ng total RNA. One entry per CDR3 protein, called by TCRdb with MiXCR from the multiplex PCR reads. In the table there are about 15,000 distinct CDR3 sequences, over 65% of which are singletons. This clonotype has a handful of counts. Antigen specificity is unknown. The receptor's source is a male donor with glioblastoma. This sequence joins TRBV4-2 and TRBJ1-1; tentatively, D is TRBD1 (5 bases). Material: brain tumor tissue. The CDR3 loop reads CASSLNPGAGTEAFF. The CDR3 coding sequence is TGTGCCAGCAGCCTTAATCCCGGGGCAGGGACTGAAGCTTTCTTT.